The 28 T cell receptor beta chains below all came from one sample that was sequenced in a study of OX40 agonist ivuxolimab in advanced cancers. Assay: immunoSEQ multiplex PCR; the TCRdb copy retains only in-frame clones and omits some. The table records about 12,000 clones, under 85% of them present only once. The source material was CD4+ or CD8+ T cells sorted from blood, sampled in a trial of the OX40 agonist ivuxolimab. The receptors derive from an adult with an advanced solid tumor such as melanoma, head and neck, liver or kidney cancer.

This rearrangement joins TRBV9 to TRBJ2-7, with D possibly matching TRBD2 (6 bases). Germline values: CDR1 SGDLS, CDR2 YYNGEE. Trimming shortened V by 3 bases and J by 5 bases, and 18 bases separated the two germline ends. The CDR3 runs to 15 residues. CDR3 coding DNA: TGTGCCAGCAGCGCGGAGGGTAATCTAGCGAACGAGCAGTACTTC. This encodes CASSAEGNLANEQYF.

The chain carries TRBV6-6 and TRBJ2-7, with D maybe TRBD2 (5 bases). In germline, CDR1 is MNHNY, CDR2 SVGAGI (reference sequence). V lost 5 bases, J lost 6 bases, and 8 bases lay in between. The CDR3 sequence is 11 residues long. The CDR3 DNA sequence: TGTGCCAGCAGTGAACGGGGCGAGCAGTACTTC. Its protein product is CASSERGEQYF.

The rearrangement joins TRBV19 to TRBJ2-1; 8 bases are shared with TRBD1. Germline CDR1 reads LNHDA; CDR2 reads SQIVND (reference sequence). The CDR3 contains 17 residues. V was pared by 0 bases and J by 2 bases, with 6 bases of the junction left unmatched. Here the CDR3 DNA reads TGTGCCAGTAGTATAGATAAACAGGACAGGGCCTACAATGAGCAGTTCTTC. The encoded protein is CASSIDKQDRAYNEQFF. The entire variable domain, with the rest obtained from reference TRBV19 and TRBJ2-1, is as follows: DGGITQSPKYLFRKEGQNVTLSCEQNLNHDAMYWYRQDPGQGLRLIYYSQIVNDFQKGDIAEGYSVSREKKESFPLTVTSAQKNPTAFYLCASSIDKQDRAYNEQFFGPGTRLTVL.

The chain joins TRBV27 to TRBJ2-1; D remains ambiguous. This CDR3 comprises 16 residues. Trimming shortened V by 2 bases and J by 2 bases, and 13 bases separated the two germline ends. CDR1 and CDR2 (germline): MNHEY, SMNVEV (reference sequence). The CDR3 region is CASSLGVGGPYNEQFF. The CDR3 DNA reads TGTGCCAGCAGTTTAGGGGTGGGCGGACCCTACAATGAGCAGTTCTTC.

This clone is medium-sized within its sample. This chain uses TRBV19 with TRBJ2-1; unclear D gene. This CDR3 is built from 12 residues. Per germline, CDR1 LNHDA and CDR2 SQIVND (reference sequence). V lost 6 bases and J 8 bases, leaving 11 bases between the germline ends. The CDR3 region has the DNA TGTGCCAGTAGCTCTCCTTGGGATGAGCAGTTCTTC. Translated: CASSSPWDEQFF.

The V gene is TRBV7-9, the J gene TRBJ1-2; maybe TRBD1 (6 bases). Germline CDR1 SEHNR, CDR2 FQNEAQ (reference sequence). Trimming pared 5 bases from V and 2 bases from J, leaving 12 bases between. The CDR3 runs to 14 residues. The CDR3 coding sequence is TGTGCCAGCAGCACAGGGACGGTGAACTATGGCTACACCTTC. This codes for CASSTGTVNYGYTF.

In its sample, this clone was seen once. A far larger clone is off by one base, so a read error is likely. The chain employs TRBV11-2 and TRBJ1-4; weak D call: TRBD1 (6 bases). Germline values: CDR1 SGHAT, CDR2 FQNNGV. This CDR3 has 13 residues. The CDR3 loop reads CTSTRDNYEKLFF. The DNA for the CDR3 is TGTACCAGCACCAGGGACAATTATGAAAAACTGTTTTTT.

This chain uses TRBV10-3 with TRBJ1-3, with D possibly being TRBD1 (5 bases). Trimming removed 2 bases from V and 8 bases from J, with 10 bases in between. The CDR3 extends over 13 amino acids. Germline V gives CDR1 ENHRY, CDR2 SYGVKD. CDR3 in amino acids: CAISEKGEDTIYF. CDR3 nucleotides: TGTGCCATCAGTGAGAAAGGGGAAGACACCATATATTTT.

The rearrangement joins TRBV5-6 to TRBJ1-5; 8 bases agree with TRBD1. The CDR3 extends over 13 amino acids. Germline V gene sequence: CDR1 SGHDT, CDR2 YYEEEE. Trimming took 3 bases from V and 9 from J; bases not matched to a gene: 5. The chain's CDR3 is CASSSRGQVPQHF. Written as DNA, the CDR3 is TGTGCCAGCAGCTCCAGGGGGCAGGTGCCCCAGCATTTT.

The gene calls are TRBV4-3 and TRBJ2-7; D tentatively reads TRBD1 or TRBD2 (6 bases each). V shed 3 bases and J shed 4 bases, with 16 bases lying between them. The CDR3 sequence is 15 residues long. From germline, CDR1 is LGHNA and CDR2 YSLEER. The CDR3 sequence is CASSQSLGGRYEQYF. CDR3 nucleotide sequence: TGCGCCAGCAGCCAGTCCCTCGGGGGCCGTTACGAGCAGTACTTC.

V and J are TRBV29-1 and TRBJ1-2, with unresolved D. V dropped 0 bases and J dropped 4 bases, with 15 bases sitting between them. Germline CDR1 and CDR2: SQVTM and ANQGSEA. This CDR3 has 15 residues. In nucleotides, the CDR3 is TGCAGCGTTGAAGATCTAGAAGCACCAATCTATGGCTACACCTTC. This gives the protein CSVEDLEAPIYGYTF. Full variable domain (rest looked up from reference TRBV29-1 and TRBJ1-2): SAVISQKPSRDICQRGTSLTIQCQVDSQVTMMFWYRQQPGQSLTLIATANQGSEATYESGFVIDKFPISRPNLTFSTLTVSNMSPEDSSIYLCSVEDLEAPIYGYTFGSGTRLTVV.

This chain links TRBV19 with TRBJ1-2; no firm D call. The V end lost 0 bases, the J end lost 0 bases, and 5 bases lay between the germline ends. Per germline, CDR1 LNHDA and CDR2 SQIVND (reference sequence). The CDR3 has 14 amino acids. CDR3 in amino acids: CASSIEGTNYGYTF. The CDR3 DNA reads TGTGCCAGTAGTATAGAGGGAACTAACTATGGCTACACCTTC.

The CDR3 is CASSQDDRGMGYGYTF. In nucleotides, the CDR3 is TGCGCCAGCAGCCAAGATGACAGGGGTATGGGCTATGGCTACACCTTC. The chain is built from TRBV4-3 and TRBJ1-2; TRBD1 matches 8 bases. V was pared by 0 bases and J by 4 bases, with 7 bases of the junction left unmatched. The CDR3 spans 16 residues. Germline loops: CDR1 LGHNA, CDR2 YSLEER.

The V call is TRBV11-2, the J call TRBJ2-1; D may correspond to TRBD1 or TRBD2 (5 bases each). Between the trimmed V and J ends, which lost 1 base and 9 bases, there was a span of 7 bases. Germline CDR1 and CDR2: SGHAT and FQNNGV. CDR3 size: 12 residues. The DNA for the CDR3 is TGTGCCAGCAGCTTAGCCGGGACTGAGCAGTTCTTC. Its protein product is CASSLAGTEQFF.

This rearrangement joins TRBV7-9 to TRBJ2-1; tentatively, D is TRBD2 (6 bases). V lost 4 bases and J lost 5, with 15 bases in between. This CDR3 contains 15 residues. Per the germline V gene, CDR1 is SEHNR and CDR2 is FQNEAQ (reference sequence). This CDR3 reads CASSSPRRGNNEQFF. The CDR3 DNA follows: TGTGCCAGCAGCTCGCCACGGAGGGGTAACAATGAGCAGTTCTTC. Full variable domain (rest looked up from reference TRBV7-9 and TRBJ2-1): DTGVSQNPRHKITKRGQNVTFRCDPISEHNRLYWYRQTLGQGPEFLTYFQNEAQLEKSRLLSDRFSAERPKGSFSTLEIQRTEQGDSAMYLCASSSPRRGNNEQFFGPGTRLTVL.

The chain employs TRBV5-4 and TRBJ2-1, with D possibly being TRBD1 (6 bases). CDR3 length: 14 amino acids. Trimming pared 0 bases from V and 4 bases from J, leaving 8 bases between. CDR1 is SGHNT and CDR2 is YYREEE in the germline V gene (reference sequence). DNA for the CDR3: TGTGCCAGCAGCTTGGGTAGGGGGTACAATGAGCAGTTCTTC. It is translated as CASSLGRGYNEQFF.

This sequence joins TRBV28 and TRBJ2-2; D remains unclear. V lost 1 base to trimming and J lost 0 bases, with 9 bases between them. CDR3 size: 16 residues. CDR1 is MDHEN, CDR2 SYDVKM, per germline. The CDR3 region has the DNA TGTGCCAGCAGTTTATATCCGGATACGAACACCGGGGAGCTGTTTTTT. Amino acid sequence: CASSLYPDTNTGELFF.

On this clone: The same CDR3 is also encoded by other DNA sequences in this sample. This chain joins TRBV6-1 and TRBJ1-3, with D uncertain. Trimming stripped 1 base from V and 0 bases from J, with 7 bases between. The germline V gene has CDR1 MNHNS and CDR2 SASEGT. The CDR3 length is 15 residues. The CDR3 bases are TGTGCCAGCAGTGAAGAGCCTAGCTCTGGAAACACCATATATTTT. This gives the protein CASSEEPSSGNTIYF.

This chain joins TRBV10-3 and TRBJ2-7; TRBD1 matches 8 bases. V shed 7 bases and J 6 bases; nucleotides not matched to a gene: 8. The CDR3 runs 13 residues. CDR1 is ENHRY and CDR2 is SYGVKD in the germline V gene. The CDR3, as DNA: TGTGCCATCAAGGACAGGGTAGGAATCGAGCAGTACTTC. It codes for CAIKDRVGIEQYF.

This chain joins TRBV10-2 and TRBJ1-4; D gene unclear. There are 12 residues in the CDR3. Germline assignment: CDR1 WSHSY and CDR2 SAAADI. V dropped 3 bases and J dropped 12 bases, with 11 bases sitting between them. This chain's CDR3 is CASSEVKGELFF. CDR3 coding DNA: TGCGCCAGCAGTGAAGTCAAGGGAGAACTGTTTTTT.

CDR3 sequence: CASSVVAGTYNEQFF. CDR3 DNA: TGTGCCAGCAGCGTAGTCGCGGGAACTTACAATGAGCAGTTCTTC. The gene calls are TRBV9 and TRBJ2-1; TRBD2 is a possible D gene (6 bases). Germline lookup yields CDR1 SGDLS and CDR2 YYNGEE. This CDR3 contains 15 residues. Trimming left V 0 bases short and J 4 bases short, with 11 bases between.

This clone was counted between two and nine times. CDR3 in amino acids: CASSVWTSGPSYEQYF. As DNA, the CDR3 is TGCGCCAGCAGCGTTTGGACTAGCGGTCCCTCCTACGAGCAGTACTTC. The chain employs TRBV5-1 and TRBJ2-7; 10 bases line up with TRBD2. CDR1 is SGHRS and CDR2 is YFSETQ in the germline V gene. This CDR3 region has 16 residues. V shed 4 bases and J 0 bases; nucleotides not matched to a gene: 7. Full variable domain (rest looked up from reference TRBV5-1 and TRBJ2-7): KAGVTQTPRYLIKTRGQQVTLSCSPISGHRSVSWYQQTPGQGLQFLFEYFSETQRNKGNFPGRFSGRQFSNSRSEMNVSTLELGDSALYLCASSVWTSGPSYEQYFGPGTRLTVT.

CDR3 sequence reads: CASTNRDIHSNQPQHF. In DNA, the CDR3 is TGTGCCAGCACTAACCGGGACATTCATAGCAATCAGCCCCAGCATTTT. The rearrangement joins TRBV28 to TRBJ1-5, with D possibly matching TRBD1 (6 bases). CDR1 and CDR2 from the germline V gene are MDHEN and SYDVKM. This CDR3 is 16 amino acids long. Trimming took 7 bases from V and 0 from J, leaving 16 bases between them.

The chain uses TRBV6-5 and TRBJ2-7; D possibly corresponds to TRBD2 (6 bases). The CDR3 totals 14 residues. CDR1 is MNHEY, CDR2 SVGAGI, per germline. The ends were cut back, 6 bases at V and 2 bases at J, with 14 bases in the middle. The CDR3 sequence: CASSLVEGAYEQYF. The CDR3 coding sequence is TGTGCCAGCAGCCTGGTGGAGGGAGCCTACGAGCAGTACTTC.

Only one count was recorded for this clone. V and J are TRBV29-1 and TRBJ1-5; D possibly corresponds to TRBD1 (5 bases). Germline V gene sequence: CDR1 SQVTM, CDR2 ANQGSEA. Trimming cost V 4 bases and J 3 bases, with 10 bases left between them. The CDR3 loop spans 13 amino acids. CDR3 in amino acids: CSVGPGLNQPQHF. The CDR3 DNA is TGCAGCGTTGGTCCGGGGCTCAATCAGCCCCAGCATTTT.

This chain links TRBV19 with TRBJ2-1; 7 positions match TRBD2. The CDR3 is 16 residues long. V lost 7 bases and J lost 2; bases outside the gene matches: 11. CDR1 is LNHDA, CDR2 SQIVND, per germline (reference sequence). The CDR3 DNA reads as TGTGCCAGTACCCCCCTAGGACTAGACCCCTACAATGAGCAGTTCTTC. It yields the protein CASTPLGLDPYNEQFF.

The chain carries TRBV9 and TRBJ2-2; 9 positions match TRBD1. Looked up from germline, CDR1 is SGDLS and CDR2 is YYNGEE. V was clipped by 5 bases and J by 2 bases; unmatched bases: 4. The CDR3 has 15 amino acids. The CDR3: CASRGQGTNTGELFF. The CDR3 region has the DNA TGTGCCAGCAGGGGACAGGGAACAAACACCGGGGAGCTGTTTTTT.

Here the CDR3 reads CASSQDLRYQRDGYTF. DNA of the CDR3: TGCGCCAGCAGCCAAGATCTCCGGTACCAAAGGGATGGCTACACCTTC. The chain uses TRBV4-3 and TRBJ1-2, with no clear D. This CDR3 is built from 16 residues. CDR1 is LGHNA, CDR2 YSLEER, per germline. V was cut by 0 bases and J by 6 bases, with 17 bases left in between.